This T cell receptor (beta chain) was captured by sequencing in a study of T cells in Graves' hyperthyroidism and ophthalmopathy. TCR beta CDR3 region amplification was performed from RNA transcripts. The HTBI set primed first-round TCR CDR3 RT-PCR. TCRdb analysed the multiplex PCR reads with MiXCR anew, one entry per CDR3 protein. The sample lists approximately 640,000 distinct CDR3 sequences, around a sixth occurring once. It was considered stable Graves' hyperthyroidism when ophthalmopathy did not progress within 18 months. Lactation, pregnancy, other autoimmune disease or uncontrolled infection led to exclusion of patients. Diagnoses rested on clinical symptoms, serum thyroxine and TRAb, thyroid ultrasound and orbital computed tomography. This clonotype was recorded at least ten times. The CDR3 extends over 16 amino acids. Germline loops: CDR1 DFQATT, CDR2 SNEGSKA (reference sequence). V was clipped by 0 bases and J by 4 bases; unmatched bases: 9.

The chain joins TRBV20-1 to TRBJ1-1; TRBD1 matches at 9 bases. Sequences were obtained from blood. The receptor was derived from a man in his forties or fifties with Graves' hyperthyroidism. CDR3 coding DNA: TGCAGTGCTAGAGAACAGGGGGCGTGGGTTAGCACTGAAGCTTTCTTT. Translation gives CSAREQGAWVSTEAFF.